This T cell receptor (beta chain) was found in a study of shared clonotypes between healthy human individuals. The study, taken as a whole, reports: Naive subsets usually exceeded memory subsets in estimated richness. The represented genetic and exposure-history diversity was limited by the small number of donors.

The germline CDR1 and CDR2 sequences are SNHLY and FYNNEI. With 8 bases removed from V and 0 bases from J, the gap between germline ends came to 13 bases. This CDR3 is 14 amino acids long. On this clone: As yet, its antigen is unknown.

CD45RO-negative CD8 cells positively selected for CCR7 made up the naive population, which excluded terminally differentiated effector memory CD45RA+ cells. Generated by immunoSEQ multiplex PCR, the TCRdb table keeps only in-frame clones and is missing some. The table shows about 2 million clones, with approximately 94% occurring only once. Sequenced: naive CD8+ T cells sorted from blood. The sequence derives from a young man in good health. The rearrangement links TRBV2 to TRBJ1-1; D possibly corresponds to TRBD1 (5 bases). CDR3 bases: TGTGCCAGCGGAGAGGGACGGGTGAACACTGAAGCTTTCTTT. Translating gives CASGEGRVNTEAFF.